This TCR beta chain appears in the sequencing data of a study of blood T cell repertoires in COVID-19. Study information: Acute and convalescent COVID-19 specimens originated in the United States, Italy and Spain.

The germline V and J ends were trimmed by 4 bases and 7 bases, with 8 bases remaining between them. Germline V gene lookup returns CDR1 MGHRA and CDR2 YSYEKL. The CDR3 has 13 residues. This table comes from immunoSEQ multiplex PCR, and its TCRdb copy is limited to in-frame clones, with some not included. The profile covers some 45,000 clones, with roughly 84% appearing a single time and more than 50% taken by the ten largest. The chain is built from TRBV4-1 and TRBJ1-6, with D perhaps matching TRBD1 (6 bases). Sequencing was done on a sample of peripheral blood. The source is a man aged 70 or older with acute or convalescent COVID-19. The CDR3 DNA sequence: TGCGCCAGCAGCCCCACAGGGAATTCACCCCTCCACTTT. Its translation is CASSPTGNSPLHF.